This T cell receptor (beta chain) was captured in a study of tumor-infiltrating lymphocytes in primary liver carcinoma. Overall study context: Men as well as women, aged 30 to 69 years, made up the patients. Spanning 4.2 to 10 cm, the tumors were T1-T3 N0M0.

The sample holds many counts of this clonotype. Its antigen is unidentified. With roughly 500 ng total RNA as template and a constant-region primer, TCR beta cDNA was made. Three-round nested multiplex PCR performed with slightly modified ARM-PCR produced the TCR beta libraries. Running 9 to 10 cycles apiece, the first two PCR rounds relied on TRBV1-TRBV30 forward primers together with a C-beta reverse primer. TCRdb re-analysed the multiplex PCR reads in MiXCR, keeping a single row per CDR3 protein. The table has about 180,000 distinct CDR3 sequences, about 60% seen once. Notes on the study in general: The 250 largest clones made up significantly more of tumor than blood repertoires (p = 0.039).

The germline gives CDR1 MNHEY, CDR2 SVGAGI. The J segment lost 5 bases and the V segment lost 6 bases, leaving 8 bases of the junction unmatched. CDR3 size: 14 residues. They got blood RNA out of unsorted whole blood and also pulled out germline DNA. Material for sequencing was peripheral blood. The chain joins TRBV6-5 to TRBJ2-3, with 7 positions matching TRBD2. This clonotype was sampled from a man aged 40-50 years with primary liver carcinoma and hepatitis B virus infection. The CDR3 spells CASRNPGGLDTQYF. For the CDR3, the DNA is TGTGCCAGCAGGAACCCGGGAGGCTTAGATACGCAGTATTTT.